This TCR beta chain was documented in a study of blood T cell repertoires in COVID-19. Profiling relied on immunoSEQ multiplex PCR, and the TCRdb table lists in-frame clones only, not all of them. Of around 320,000 clones listed, 65% to 90% are singletons. The CDR3 covers 15 residues. Per germline, CDR1 SGHVS and CDR2 FNYEAQ. Losses at the gene ends were 5 bases for V and 0 bases for J; bases not matched to a gene: 3. What was sequenced was peripheral blood. This chain connects TRBV7-6 to TRBJ2-7; 11 bases fit TRBD2. The TCR comes from a human donor in a cohort sampled during active COVID-19. CDR3 residues: CASSRLAGSSYEQYF. In DNA form, the CDR3 reads TGTGCCAGCAGCCGACTAGCGGGGTCCTCCTACGAGCAGTACTTC.